These T cell receptor beta chains were read from a single sample in a study of blood T cell repertoires in COVID-19. This table comes from immunoSEQ multiplex PCR, and its TCRdb copy is limited to in-frame clones, with some not included. The sample yields 25,000 to 35,000 clones, around 80% seen once. The sequenced sample was peripheral blood. Receptor source: a woman of 80 years or more with acute or convalescent COVID-19. The CDR3 runs from the conserved cysteine through the conserved F or W. A D gene is named only where the DNA matches it firmly. Clone size is given for some rows only: seen once, a few or many times, or a class if the clone is expanded.

v_gene: TRBV5-1; j_gene: TRBJ1-5; abundance: -; d_gene: -; CDR3aa: CASSLDSGGKQPQHF; CDR3nt: TGCGCCAGCAGCTTGGATTCGGGGGGTAAGCAGCCCCAGCATTTT
v_gene: TRBV11-3; j_gene: TRBJ2-4; abundance: -; d_gene: -; CDR3aa: CASSLSGGFLAKNIQYF; CDR3nt: TGTGCCAGCAGTCTGTCGGGCGGGTTCCTAGCCAAAAACATTCAGTACTTC
v_gene: TRBV6-4; j_gene: TRBJ1-5; abundance: -; d_gene: -; CDR3aa: CASSASPGNQPQHF; CDR3nt: TGTGCCAGCAGTGCGTCACCCGGGAATCAGCCCCAGCATTTT
v_gene: TRBV11-3; j_gene: TRBJ2-3; abundance: -; d_gene: TRBD1; CDR3aa: CASSGQGGTDTQYF; CDR3nt: TGTGCCAGCAGCGGACAGGGGGGGACAGATACGCAGTATTTT
v_gene: TRBV18; j_gene: TRBJ1-1; abundance: -; d_gene: -; CDR3aa: CASSPNRVEAFF; CDR3nt: TGTGCCAGCTCACCAAACAGGGTCGAAGCTTTCTTT
v_gene: TRBV30; j_gene: TRBJ1-1; abundance: -; d_gene: TRBD1; CDR3aa: CAWRMEGATEAFF; CDR3nt: TGTGCCTGGAGAATGGAGGGGGCCACTGAAGCTTTCTTT
v_gene: TRBV9; j_gene: TRBJ2-1; abundance: -; d_gene: -; CDR3aa: CASSVLAGRENEQFF; CDR3nt: TGTGCCAGCAGCGTACTGGCGGGCCGAGAGAATGAGCAGTTCTTC
v_gene: TRBV7-6; j_gene: TRBJ2-7; abundance: -; d_gene: TRBD2; CDR3aa: CASSSTRRLAGGEQYF; CDR3nt: TGTGCCAGCAGCTCGACCAGGCGACTAGCGGGCGGGGAGCAGTACTTC
v_gene: TRBV6-5; j_gene: TRBJ1-5; abundance: few; d_gene: -; CDR3aa: CASSPGSNQPQHF; CDR3nt: TGTGCCAGCAGTCCAGGGAGCAATCAGCCCCAGCATTTT
v_gene: TRBV7-9; j_gene: TRBJ1-3; abundance: -; d_gene: -; CDR3aa: CASSSSGYGGNTIYF; CDR3nt: TGTGCCAGCAGCTCCTCGGGGTATGGTGGAAACACCATATATTTT
v_gene: TRBV4-3; j_gene: TRBJ1-3; abundance: -; d_gene: -; CDR3aa: CASSPQTGPGNTIYF; CDR3nt: TGCGCCAGCAGCCCTCAGACAGGACCAGGAAACACCATATATTTT
v_gene: TRBV12-3/TRBV12-4; j_gene: TRBJ2-1; abundance: few; d_gene: -; CDR3aa: CASQRVFAEQFF; CDR3nt: TGTGCCAGCCAGCGGGTGTTCGCTGAGCAGTTCTTC
v_gene: TRBV21-1; j_gene: TRBJ2-1; abundance: -; d_gene: -; CDR3aa: CASSKTSPLYNEQFF; CDR3nt: TGTGCCAGCAGCAAGACTAGCCCGCTCTACAATGAGCAGTTCTTC
v_gene: TRBV18; j_gene: TRBJ2-5; abundance: -; d_gene: TRBD1; CDR3aa: CASSPRQGASYQETQYF; CDR3nt: TGTGCCAGCTCACCACGTCAGGGGGCTTCGTACCAAGAGACCCAGTACTTC
v_gene: TRBV5-4; j_gene: TRBJ2-7; abundance: -; d_gene: TRBD2; CDR3aa: CASSLGVAGGNRGYEQYF; CDR3nt: TGTGCCAGCAGCTTGGGAGTAGCGGGGGGTAATCGGGGCTACGAGCAGTACTTC
v_gene: TRBV5-4; j_gene: TRBJ1-3; abundance: -; d_gene: -; CDR3aa: CASSLKEDSGNTIYF; CDR3nt: TGTGCCAGCAGCTTGAAAGAGGACTCTGGAAACACCATATATTTT
v_gene: TRBV19; j_gene: TRBJ1-2; abundance: few; d_gene: TRBD1; CDR3aa: CASSMGTGGYYGYTF; CDR3nt: TGTGCCAGTAGTATGGGGACAGGGGGCTACTATGGCTACACCTTC
v_gene: TRBV2; j_gene: TRBJ1-6; abundance: -; d_gene: TRBD1; CDR3aa: CASSYRTGLSSPLHF; CDR3nt: TGTGCCAGCAGCTACCGGACAGGGCTTTCTTCACCCCTCCACTTT
v_gene: TRBV5-1; j_gene: TRBJ1-4; abundance: -; d_gene: TRBD1; CDR3aa: CASSLEARGNEKLFF; CDR3nt: TGCGCCAGCAGCTTGGAGGCCAGGGGGAATGAAAAACTGTTTTTT
v_gene: TRBV5-1; j_gene: TRBJ2-7; abundance: few; d_gene: TRBD1; CDR3aa: CASSFRDRVTEQYF; CDR3nt: TGCGCCAGCAGCTTCCGGGACAGGGTCACCGAGCAGTACTTC
v_gene: TRBV9; j_gene: TRBJ2-5; abundance: -; d_gene: -; CDR3aa: CASSARVIEETQYF; CDR3nt: TGTGCCAGCAGCGCCCGAGTGATAGAAGAGACCCAGTACTTC
v_gene: TRBV28; j_gene: TRBJ1-5; abundance: -; d_gene: TRBD1; CDR3aa: CASRATGINQPQHF; CDR3nt: TGTGCCAGCAGGGCGACAGGGATTAATCAGCCCCAGCATTTT
v_gene: TRBV18; j_gene: TRBJ2-1; abundance: once; d_gene: -; CDR3aa: CASSPQGNNEQFF; CDR3nt: TGTGCCAGCTCACCTCAGGGGAACAATGAGCAGTTCTTC
v_gene: TRBV7-2; j_gene: TRBJ1-1; abundance: -; d_gene: -; CDR3aa: CASSFLREGTEAFF; CDR3nt: TGTGCCAGCAGCTTTCTCAGGGAAGGGACTGAAGCTTTCTTT
v_gene: TRBV28; j_gene: TRBJ2-6; abundance: -; d_gene: TRBD2; CDR3aa: CASSPPGRSSGANVLTF; CDR3nt: TGTGCCAGCAGTCCACCCGGGAGGAGCTCTGGGGCCAACGTCCTGACTTTC
v_gene: TRBV28; j_gene: TRBJ1-6; abundance: -; d_gene: -; CDR3aa: CASSATQGINSPLHF; CDR3nt: TGTGCCAGCAGTGCGACACAGGGAATCAATTCACCCCTCCACTTT
v_gene: TRBV7-9; j_gene: TRBJ2-7; abundance: few; d_gene: -; CDR3aa: CASSSRYEQYF; CDR3nt: TGTGCCAGCAGCTCCAGGTACGAGCAGTACTTC
v_gene: TRBV5-4; j_gene: TRBJ2-3; abundance: once; d_gene: TRBD2; CDR3aa: CASSFRGSTWQYF; CDR3nt: TGTGCCAGCAGCTTCCGCGGGAGTACTTGGCAGTATTTT
v_gene: TRBV9; j_gene: TRBJ1-1; abundance: -; d_gene: -; CDR3aa: CASSVGRADTEAFF; CDR3nt: TGTGCCAGCAGCGTAGGCAGGGCCGACACTGAAGCTTTCTTT
v_gene: TRBV18; j_gene: TRBJ2-7; abundance: once; d_gene: -; CDR3aa: CASSRGGQGAYEQYF; CDR3nt: TGTGCCAGCTCACGGGGAGGTCAGGGCGCCTACGAGCAGTACTTC
v_gene: TRBV29-1; j_gene: TRBJ2-1; abundance: medium-sized; d_gene: TRBD1; CDR3aa: CSGTGSHNEQFF; CDR3nt: TGCAGCGGGACAGGTTCCCACAATGAGCAGTTCTTC
v_gene: TRBV28; j_gene: TRBJ2-7; abundance: -; d_gene: TRBD2; CDR3aa: CASSPPTSGRGRGQYF; CDR3nt: TGTGCCAGCAGTCCCCCTACTAGCGGGAGGGGTAGGGGGCAGTACTTC
v_gene: TRBV11-2; j_gene: TRBJ1-6; abundance: few; d_gene: -; CDR3aa: CASSFGQRLSSYNSPLHF; CDR3nt: TGTGCCAGCAGCTTTGGACAGAGACTCAGCTCCTATAATTCACCCCTCCACTTT
v_gene: TRBV14; j_gene: TRBJ1-1; abundance: -; d_gene: -; CDR3aa: CASSQGKGGAFF; CDR3nt: TGTGCCAGCAGCCAAGGAAAAGGGGGTGCTTTCTTT
v_gene: TRBV4-1; j_gene: TRBJ2-1; abundance: -; d_gene: TRBD2; CDR3aa: CASSHIPRAFSGGPKNEQFF; CDR3nt: TGCGCCAGCAGCCACATCCCGAGGGCCTTCTCGGGGGGGCCTAAAAATGAGCAGTTCTTC
v_gene: TRBV19; j_gene: TRBJ2-6; abundance: -; d_gene: TRBD1; CDR3aa: CASSIRQGRRSGANVLTF; CDR3nt: TGTGCCAGTAGTATAAGACAGGGAAGACGCTCTGGGGCCAACGTCCTGACTTTC
v_gene: TRBV3-1/TRBV3-2; j_gene: TRBJ2-1; abundance: few; d_gene: -; CDR3aa: CASSQPGSRLIF; CDR3nt: TGTGCCAGCAGCCAACCGGGGAGTAGACTCATCTTC
v_gene: TRBV5-6; j_gene: TRBJ2-3; abundance: -; d_gene: -; CDR3aa: CASSRSGGTDTQYF; CDR3nt: TGTGCCAGCAGCCGCTCGGGGGGCACAGATACGCAGTATTTT
v_gene: TRBV29-1; j_gene: TRBJ1-2; abundance: -; d_gene: TRBD1; CDR3aa: CSVGTGSYGYTF; CDR3nt: TGCAGCGTGGGGACAGGGAGCTATGGCTACACCTTC
v_gene: TRBV5-1; j_gene: TRBJ2-2; abundance: -; d_gene: TRBD1; CDR3aa: CASSSQGATGELFF; CDR3nt: TGCGCCAGCAGCTCGCAGGGGGCCACCGGGGAGCTGTTTTTT
v_gene: TRBV7-3; j_gene: TRBJ2-1; abundance: -; d_gene: -; CDR3aa: CASSLGEEQFF; CDR3nt: TGTGCCAGCAGCCTCGGGGAGGAGCAGTTCTTC